These T cell receptor beta chains were read from a single sample in a study of T cell responses to AZD1222 COVID-19 vaccine. The assay was immunoSEQ multiplex PCR, and TCRdb's table has in-frame clones only and misses some. The table has more than 95,000 clones, approximately 90% seen once. The sequencing used peripheral blood, collected on day 0 of AZD1222 vaccination. The receptors derive from an adult in good health. The CDR3 runs from the conserved cysteine through the conserved F or W. D genes are given only for firm matches. Not all rows give a size; the values are once, few, many and, for expanded clones, a class.

len,j_gene,v_gene,d_gene,abundance,CDR3aa,CDR3nt
15,TRBJ2-1,TRBV9,TRBD1,NA,CASSVGTGVYNEQFF,TGTGCCAGCAGCGTCGGGACAGGGGTCTACAATGAGCAGTTCTTC
14,TRBJ2-1,TRBV3-1/TRBV3-2,TRBD2,NA,CASSQEAIAGQQFF,TGTGCCAGCAGCCAAGAAGCAATAGCGGGCCAGCAGTTCTTC
14,TRBJ1-1,TRBV6-5,NA,NA,CASSYSRGLTEAFF,TGTGCCAGCAGTTACTCGAGAGGGCTCACTGAAGCTTTCTTT
17,TRBJ2-1,TRBV5-5,TRBD1,once,CASSLKDRGKSYNEQFF,TGTGCCAGCAGCCTGAAGGACAGGGGGAAAAGCTACAATGAGCAGTTCTTC
14,TRBJ2-7,TRBV7-2,NA,NA,CASGRAGASYEQYF,TGTGCCAGCGGGAGGGCGGGGGCCTCCTACGAGCAGTACTTC
15,TRBJ2-2,TRBV21-1,NA,NA,CASSKGQADTGELFF,TGTGCCAGCAGCAAAGGACAGGCGGACACCGGGGAGCTGTTTTTT
15,TRBJ2-6,TRBV27,NA,NA,CASRSTSVGANVLTF,TGTGCCAGCAGGTCAACATCGGTTGGGGCCAACGTCCTGACTTTC
15,TRBJ2-1,TRBV3-1/TRBV3-2,TRBD2,NA,CASSQVTGGYNEQFF,TGTGCCAGCAGCCAAGTTACCGGGGGGTACAATGAGCAGTTCTTC
14,TRBJ1-3,TRBV5-1,NA,few,CASRNLHSGNTIYF,TGCGCCAGCAGGAACCTCCACTCTGGAAACACCATATATTTT
14,TRBJ1-5,TRBV29-1,NA,few,CSVVVGLGNQPQHF,TGCAGCGTTGTGGTGGGACTGGGCAATCAGCCCCAGCATTTT
15,TRBJ1-2,TRBV3-1/TRBV3-2,TRBD1,NA,CASSHAGTGYDGYTF,TGTGCCAGCAGCCACGCCGGGACAGGGTATGATGGCTACACCTTC
15,TRBJ2-2,TRBV5-1,NA,NA,CASSLVGMSGGELFF,TGCGCCAGCAGCTTGGTGGGGATGAGCGGCGGGGAGCTGTTTTTT
16,TRBJ2-3,TRBV7-2,NA,NA,CASSGMGGAAADTQYF,TGTGCCAGCAGCGGGATGGGCGGGGCGGCGGCAGATACGCAGTATTTT
15,TRBJ1-2,TRBV18,NA,NA,CASSPTLGQADGYTF,TGTGCCAGCTCACCCACACTCGGACAAGCAGACGGCTACACCTTC
17,TRBJ2-3,TRBV28,NA,NA,CASSLGVGFGGTDTQYF,TGTGCCAGCAGTTTGGGAGTCGGGTTTGGTGGCACAGATACGCAGTATTTT
14,TRBJ2-7,TRBV18,NA,NA,CASSPGTVSYEQYF,TGTGCCAGCTCACCAGGGACGGTCTCCTACGAGCAGTACTTC
12,TRBJ1-5,TRBV12-3/TRBV12-4,NA,NA,CASSLDYQPQHF,TGTGCCAGCAGTTTAGACTATCAGCCCCAGCATTTT
14,TRBJ2-3,TRBV7-2,NA,NA,CASSLRLLTDTQYF,TGTGCCAGCAGCTTACGACTACTAACGGATACGCAGTATTTT
15,TRBJ2-7,TRBV5-1,TRBD1,NA,CASSLPTGGSNEQYF,TGCGCCAGCAGCTTGCCGACAGGGGGGTCCAACGAGCAGTACTTC
17,TRBJ2-3,TRBV5-4,TRBD2,NA,CASSLRGRLAGGDRQYF,TGTGCCAGCAGCTTGAGGGGGCGACTAGCGGGCGGCGATAGGCAGTATTTT
15,TRBJ1-4,TRBV9,NA,NA,CASSTRTSFNEKLFF,TGTGCCAGCAGCACCCGGACAAGCTTCAATGAAAAACTGTTTTTT
14,TRBJ1-5,TRBV2,NA,NA,CASSDKTRAQPQHF,TGTGCCAGCAGTGATAAGACAAGGGCTCAGCCCCAGCATTTT
12,TRBJ2-1,TRBV7-3,NA,NA,CASSSGHHEQFF,TGTGCCAGCAGCTCGGGACACCATGAGCAGTTCTTC
15,TRBJ2-1,TRBV5-1,TRBD2,NA,CASSFTSGGNNEQFF,TGCGCCAGCAGCTTTACTAGCGGGGGGAACAATGAGCAGTTCTTC
13,TRBJ1-5,TRBV7-9,NA,once,CASSLEEYQPQHF,TGTGCCAGCAGCTTAGAGGAGTATCAGCCCCAGCATTTT
13,TRBJ2-3,TRBV11-3,NA,NA,CASSFSEADTQYF,TGTGCCAGCAGCTTTAGCGAAGCAGATACGCAGTATTTT
14,TRBJ1-6,TRBV7-2,TRBD1,NA,CASSFRDRAKSLHF,TGTGCCAGCAGCTTCCGGGACAGGGCTAAATCCCTCCACTTT
14,TRBJ2-7,TRBV18,NA,once,CASSPGTDTYEQYF,TGTGCCAGCTCACCCGGGACGGATACATACGAGCAGTACTTC
16,TRBJ2-1,TRBV15,TRBD1,NA,CATSRDLEGARNEQFF,TGTGCCACCAGCAGAGATCTTGAGGGGGCGCGGAATGAGCAGTTCTTC
14,TRBJ2-5,TRBV28,NA,NA,CASSVWRAGETQYF,TGTGCCAGCTCAGTCTGGAGGGCCGGGGAGACCCAGTACTTC
18,TRBJ2-2,TRBV27,TRBD1,NA,CASSLLWTGDDYTGELFF,TGTGCCAGCAGTTTATTGTGGACAGGGGACGATTACACCGGGGAGCTGTTTTTT
15,TRBJ2-2,TRBV19,NA,NA,CASSTDGSNTGELFF,TGTGCCAGTAGTACCGACGGTTCGAACACCGGGGAGCTGTTTTTT
13,TRBJ1-2,TRBV27,NA,NA,CASSTRTLGGYTF,TGTGCCAGCAGTACAAGGACCCTCGGGGGCTACACCTTC
16,TRBJ2-1,TRBV4-3,TRBD1,NA,CASSHGIRRGYNEQFF,TGCGCCAGCAGCCACGGAATCCGCAGGGGGTACAATGAGCAGTTCTTC
14,TRBJ1-4,TRBV6-5,TRBD1,NA,CATSQGDFGEKLFF,TGTGCCACATCACAGGGGGATTTTGGGGAAAAACTGTTTTTT
14,TRBJ2-1,TRBV9,TRBD1,few,CASSAGTVYNEQFF,TGTGCCAGCAGCGCCGGGACAGTCTACAATGAGCAGTTCTTC
11,TRBJ2-1,TRBV19,NA,NA,CASSNRHEQFF,TGTGCCAGTAGTAATAGGCATGAGCAGTTCTTC
13,TRBJ2-1,TRBV14,NA,NA,CASSQGSPMGQFF,TGTGCCAGCAGCCAAGGTAGCCCCATGGGGCAGTTCTTC
14,TRBJ2-1,TRBV3-1/TRBV3-2,NA,NA,CASSQDRGSNEQFF,TGTGCCAGCAGCCAAGATAGGGGAAGCAATGAGCAGTTCTTC
15,TRBJ1-6,TRBV6-5,NA,NA,CASKPPGRVGTPLHF,TGTGCCAGCAAACCCCCAGGGAGAGTTGGGACACCCCTCCACTTT
16,TRBJ2-2,TRBV9,TRBD2,once,CASSLQTSGNTGELFF,TGTGCCAGCAGCCTTCAGACTAGCGGAAACACCGGGGAGCTGTTTTTT
13,TRBJ1-4,TRBV5-1,TRBD1,NA,CASQGEGNEKLFF,TGCGCCAGCCAGGGGGAGGGGAATGAAAAACTGTTTTTT
13,TRBJ1-2,TRBV9,NA,NA,CASSVDQSYGYTF,TGTGCCAGCAGCGTAGATCAGTCGTATGGCTACACCTTC
15,TRBJ2-3,TRBV5-1,NA,NA,CASSLGLLAPDTQYF,TGCGCCAGCAGCTTGGGCCTACTGGCACCAGATACGCAGTATTTT
12,TRBJ1-4,TRBV7-2,NA,NA,CASSFGGEKLFF,TGTGCCAGCAGCTTTGGGGGTGAAAAACTGTTTTTT
15,TRBJ1-5,TRBV5-1,TRBD1,NA,CASSLQGAGGQPQHF,TGCGCCAGCAGCTTGCAGGGGGCAGGGGGTCAGCCCCAGCATTTT
15,TRBJ1-4,TRBV19,NA,once,CASRSREATNEKLFF,TGTGCCAGTAGGAGTAGGGAGGCAACTAATGAAAAACTGTTTTTT
16,TRBJ1-4,TRBV5-5,NA,NA,CASSLVAGATNEKLFF,TGTGCCAGCAGCTTGGTCGCAGGGGCAACTAATGAAAAACTGTTTTTT
11,TRBJ2-1,TRBV20-1,NA,NA,CSAPQFNEQFF,TGCAGTGCCCCACAATTCAATGAGCAGTTCTTC
16,TRBJ2-3,TRBV4-2,TRBD2,NA,CASSHGASGDTDTQYF,TGTGCCAGCAGCCATGGGGCTAGCGGGGACACAGATACGCAGTATTTT